The 5 T cell receptor beta chains given below trace back to one sample, sequenced in a study of blood T cells in healthy people across ages. Next came a second PCR, run for roughly 6 to 11 cycles, which used a sample-barcoded 5' primer along with a J-beta primer mix. TCRdb recomputed calls from the 5' RACE reads with MiXCR, one row per CDR3 protein. Of approximately 800,000 distinct CDR3 sequences in the sample, under 80% were seen once. Sequencing used blood. The receptors originated from a man aged 30-40 years in good health.

CDR3 residues: CASSEVGEDEQYF. The CDR3 nucleotides are TGTGCCAGCAGTGAAGTCGGGGAGGACGAGCAGTACTTC. The chain has TRBV2 and TRBJ2-5; TRBD2 might be the D (6 bases). The J call may be in error: the DNA end matches TRBJ2-7 better. The CDR3 runs to 13 residues. Germline V gene sequence: CDR1 SNHLY, CDR2 FYNNEI.

CDR3 DNA: TGTGCCAGCAGCGTTCCGGGACAGGGGACCAAAAACATTCAGTACTTC. Translation: CASSVPGQGTKNIQYF. This chain links TRBV5-6 with TRBJ2-4, with 10 nucleotides matching TRBD1. The CDR3 loop spans 16 amino acids. The germline gives CDR1 SGHDT, CDR2 YYEEEE. V dropped 4 bases and J dropped 2; count of bases not matched to a gene: 6. Supplemented by reference TRBV5-6 and TRBJ2-4, the full variable domain reads DAGVTQSPTHLIKTRGQQVTLRCSPKSGHDTVSWYQQALGQGPQFIFQYYEEEERQRGNFPDRFSGHQFPNYSSELNVNALLLGDSALYLCASSVPGQGTKNIQYFGAGTRLSVL.

This clonotype was seen a handful of times. This chain joins TRBV7-9 and TRBJ2-3; no clear D gene. This CDR3 is 14 amino acids long. V was pared by 1 base and J by 6 bases, with 11 bases between. Germline assignment: CDR1 SEHNR and CDR2 FQNEAQ (reference sequence). The CDR3 DNA follows: TGTGCCAGCAGCTTAGGGGGTCAATCGGATACGCAGTATTTT. This codes for CASSLGGQSDTQYF.

V and J are TRBV20-1 and TRBJ1-5; D is undetermined. The CDR3 spans 14 residues. With 1 base removed from V and 3 bases from J, the gap between germline ends came to 10 bases. Germline V gene data show CDR1 as DFQATT and CDR2 as SNEGSKA (reference sequence). In nucleotides, the CDR3 is TGCAGTGCTAGAGCCCCCGATGTCAATCAGCCCCAGCATTTT. Translated, it gives CSARAPDVNQPQHF.

The table lists this clonotype with a count of one. The genes are TRBV5-5 and TRBJ2-1, with D possibly matching TRBD2 (6 bases). The CDR3 runs to 15 residues. Germline V gene sequence: CDR1 SGHKS, CDR2 YYEKEE (reference sequence). The V gene lost 3 bases and the J gene lost 9 bases, with 19 bases spanning the gap. CDR3 sequence (DNA): TGTGCCAGCAGCTCGTTAGGACGGGGAGGTGGTGAGCAGTTCTTC. This encodes CASSSLGRGGGEQFF.